The clone carrying this TCR beta chain was observed a handful of times. Per germline, CDR1 LNHDA and CDR2 SQIVND (reference sequence). The CDR3 spans 16 residues. The junction had 8 bases not matched to a gene; V was cut back by 4 bases and J by 0 bases. This sample is drawn from a study of shared clonotypes between healthy human individuals. Using immunoSEQ multiplex PCR, the repertoire was profiled, and TCRdb retains in-frame clones only, with some absent. The sample lists nearly 750,000 clones, over 60% occurring once. This sequence originates from a woman aged 25 to 39 in good health. Sequencing was carried out using memory CD4+ T cells sorted from blood. The subset was: CD45RA-negative fraction. The chain employs TRBV19 and TRBJ2-7; 8 bases align to TRBD2. DNA for the CDR3: TGTGCCAGTAGTACAAAATCTAGCGGGCGCTCCTACGAGCAGTACTTC. Amino acid sequence: CASSTKSSGRSYEQYF.